This T cell receptor beta chain was found in a study of monozygotic twins with inflammatory bowel disease. From its re-call of the 5' RACE reads, TCRdb lists each CDR3 protein once, without DNA. The sample includes 300,000 to 350,000 distinct CDR3 sequences. Sequencing was done on a sample of blood. This TCR derives from a human donor with ulcerative colitis or Crohn's disease, or a healthy co-twin of an affected twin (not recorded which).

The chain's CDR3 is CSARGGEGLPYNEQFF. This chain links TRBV20-1 with TRBJ2-1; TCRdb proposes TRBD2, but this gene call is untestable without DNA. Germline-derived CDR1 and CDR2 are DFQATT and SNEGSKA (reference sequence). The CDR3 is made up of 16 amino acids.